Shown below are 8 T cell receptor beta chains from a single sample sequenced in a study of T cell repertoires in cytomegalovirus infection. A single record per CDR3 protein comes from TCRdb applying MiXCR to the reads. The top ten clones hold about 39% of a sample with hundreds of thousands of distinct CDR3 sequences, approximately 42% of them seen once. Their antigens are not known. The sample was cultured PBMCs, taken from culture after CMV antigen stimulation. These receptors were obtained from a human donor in good health (CMV status not recorded). Some clones in this sample may be carry-over from other donors' samples.

The chain joins TRBV30 to TRBJ2-1; D possibly corresponds to TRBD2 (5 bases). The V end lost 0 bases, the J end lost 5 bases, and 8 bases lay between the germline ends. Germline CDR1 reads GTSNPN; CDR2 reads SVGIG (reference sequence). The CDR3 has 13 amino acids. The CDR3 sequence is CAWSVRSDNEQFF. The CDR3 DNA reads TGTGCCTGGAGTGTACGTAGCGACAATGAGCAGTTCTTC.

The chain carries TRBV20-1 and TRBJ2-5, with 9 bases matching TRBD2. The CDR3 length is 16 residues. V shed 1 base, J shed 8 bases, and the junction held 14 bases outside the gene matches. Germline CDR1 DFQATT, CDR2 SNEGSKA (reference sequence). The CDR3 DNA is TGCAGTGCTAGAGGGACCACCGAGCGGGGGGAAACTACCCAGTACTTC. It encodes CSARGTTERGETTQYF.

This clonotype has just a few counts. The rearrangement links TRBV7-2 to TRBJ2-5; TRBD2 aligns across 11 bases. CDR3 size: 13 residues. CDR1 is SGHTA, CDR2 FQGNSA, per germline. Losses at the gene ends were 10 bases for V and 2 bases for J; bases not matched to a gene: 3. CDR3 nucleotides: TGTGCCACCGGGACTAGCGGACAAGAGACCCAGTACTTC. Its protein is CATGTSGQETQYF.

The chain recombines TRBV10-3 with TRBJ2-1; TRBD1 is a possible D gene (5 bases). Between the trimmed V and J ends, which lost 0 bases and 6 bases, there was a span of 12 bases. CDR1 and CDR2 (germline): ENHRY, SYGVKD. This CDR3 comprises 15 residues. CDR3 protein: CAISESRTPSNEQFF. The CDR3 DNA follows: TGTGCCATCAGTGAGTCCCGGACACCATCCAATGAGCAGTTCTTC.

The V gene is TRBV12-3 or TRBV12-4, the J gene TRBJ2-7; TRBD2 aligns across 14 bases. The V segment lost 7 bases and the J segment 0 bases; nucleotides outside the gene matches: 5. The CDR3 covers 16 residues. CDR3 coding DNA: TGTGCCAGCAACCCGGGACTAGCGGGAGTCTCCTACGAGCAGTACTTC. Translating it yields CASNPGLAGVSYEQYF.

The chain carries TRBV7-2 and TRBJ2-1; the match to TRBD2 covers 7 bases. CDR1 and CDR2 from the germline V gene are SGHTA and FQGNSA. CDR3 length: 14 amino acids. The J segment lost 10 bases and the V segment lost 9 bases, leaving 15 bases of the junction unmatched. The CDR3 DNA reads as TGTGCCAGTCAATGGGGGGGAGGGCCCGGGGAGCAGTTCTTC. Translated: CASQWGGGPGEQFF.

In nucleotides, the CDR3 is TGTGCCAGTAGTATGCTTAGGGGGGGGCTTTCCCGGGGCAATCAGCCCCAGCATTTT. Its translation is CASSMLRGGLSRGNQPQHF. J is TRBJ1-5 and V is TRBV19; D perhaps matches TRBD1 (6 bases). Germline CDR1 is LNHDA and CDR2 is SQIVND (reference sequence). The CDR3 is made up of 19 amino acids. Trimming shortened V by 3 bases and J by 2 bases, and 23 bases separated the two germline ends.

This clonotype was picked up a small number of times. For the CDR3, the DNA is TGCGCCAGCAGCTTTAGTTCAACCGCCCAGTACTTC. Translation gives CASSFSSTAQYF. The chain employs TRBV5-1 and TRBJ2-5; D is unclear. CDR1 is SGHRS and CDR2 is YFSETQ in the germline V gene. The CDR3 has 12 amino acids. With 2 bases removed from V and 9 bases from J, the gap between germline ends came to 11 bases.